The following is a T cell receptor (beta chain) sequence with its context. These data belong to a study of blood T cell repertoires in COVID-19. Recovery among Cohort 3 donors was established by two negative PCRs, clearance, or symptom resolution. Assay: immunoSEQ multiplex PCR; the TCRdb copy retains only in-frame clones and omits some. The table lists hundreds of thousands of clones, around 91% of them singletons, with roughly 1.1% in the top ten. V dropped 1 base and J dropped 4 bases, with 16 bases sitting between them. The CDR3 length is 16 residues. In germline, CDR1 is SGHTA, CDR2 FQGNSA. The TCR originated in a man younger than 45 who had recovered from COVID-19. Sequences were obtained from PBMCs or T cells enriched from blood (not recorded which). The gene calls are TRBV7-2 and TRBJ1-2, with D uncertain. CDR3 loop: CASSLGGSGSRYGYTF. CDR3 sequence (DNA): TGTGCCAGCAGCTTAGGAGGGTCAGGCAGTCGCTATGGCTACACCTTC.